Described below is a single TCR beta chain sequence and its context. The data were obtained in a study of control samples from healthy donors and cancer patients. Data came from immunoSEQ multiplex PCR; TCRdb stores just in-frame clones and leaves some out. The table records 100,000 to 150,000 clones, 85% to 95% of them present only once. The clonotype originates from a man aged 80 or over with head and neck cancer. The sample taken for sequencing was PBMCs.

Written as DNA, the CDR3 is TGTGCCAGCAGTTCCCAGTGGTATGGCTACACCTTC. This sequence encodes CASSSQWYGYTF. The gene calls are TRBV12-3 or TRBV12-4 and TRBJ1-2; D is undetermined. Trimming removed 4 bases from V and 5 bases from J, with 8 bases in between. The CDR3 has 12 residues.